Sequencing of this T cell receptor (beta chain) was carried out in a study of blood T cells in healthy people across ages. Germline-derived CDR1 and CDR2 are SGHTA and FQGNSA. Trimming cost V 3 bases and J 3 bases; bases outside gene matches: 2. The CDR3 loop spans 14 amino acids. This clonotype has a count of ten or more. This may be a read error, as it is one base from a much larger clone. The use of a sample-barcoded 5' primer and a J-beta primer mix characterized a second PCR of roughly 6 to 11 cycles. Each CDR3 protein is one row after TCRdb ran MiXCR on the 5' RACE reads. The sample has approximately 810,000 distinct CDR3 sequences, 25% to 30% seen once; the top ten hold 17%.

The sample consisted of blood. The chain couples TRBV7-2 to TRBJ2-7, with 10 positions matching TRBD2. This sequence originates from a woman older than 75 in good health. The CDR3 here is CASSFSGGRYEQYF. The CDR3 nucleotides are TGTGCCAGCAGCTTTAGCGGGGGGCGCTACGAGCAGTACTTC.